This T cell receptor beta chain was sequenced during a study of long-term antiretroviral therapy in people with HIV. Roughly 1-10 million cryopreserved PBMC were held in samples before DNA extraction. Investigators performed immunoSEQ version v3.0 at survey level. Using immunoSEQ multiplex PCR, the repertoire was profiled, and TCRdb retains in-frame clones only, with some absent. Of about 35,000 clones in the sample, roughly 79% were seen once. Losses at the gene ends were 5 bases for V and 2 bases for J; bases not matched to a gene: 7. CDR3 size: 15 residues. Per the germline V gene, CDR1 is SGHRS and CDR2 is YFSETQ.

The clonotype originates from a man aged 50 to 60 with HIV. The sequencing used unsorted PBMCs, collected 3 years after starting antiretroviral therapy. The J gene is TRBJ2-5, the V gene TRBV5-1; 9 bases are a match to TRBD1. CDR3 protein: CASRHGQGRQETQYF. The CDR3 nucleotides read TGCGCCAGCAGGCACGGACAGGGGAGGCAAGAGACCCAGTACTTC. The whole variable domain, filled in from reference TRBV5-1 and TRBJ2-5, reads KAGVTQTPRYLIKTRGQQVTLSCSPISGHRSVSWYQQTPGQGLQFLFEYFSETQRNKGNFPGRFSGRQFSNSRSEMNVSTLELGDSALYLCASRHGQGRQETQYFGPGTRLLVL.